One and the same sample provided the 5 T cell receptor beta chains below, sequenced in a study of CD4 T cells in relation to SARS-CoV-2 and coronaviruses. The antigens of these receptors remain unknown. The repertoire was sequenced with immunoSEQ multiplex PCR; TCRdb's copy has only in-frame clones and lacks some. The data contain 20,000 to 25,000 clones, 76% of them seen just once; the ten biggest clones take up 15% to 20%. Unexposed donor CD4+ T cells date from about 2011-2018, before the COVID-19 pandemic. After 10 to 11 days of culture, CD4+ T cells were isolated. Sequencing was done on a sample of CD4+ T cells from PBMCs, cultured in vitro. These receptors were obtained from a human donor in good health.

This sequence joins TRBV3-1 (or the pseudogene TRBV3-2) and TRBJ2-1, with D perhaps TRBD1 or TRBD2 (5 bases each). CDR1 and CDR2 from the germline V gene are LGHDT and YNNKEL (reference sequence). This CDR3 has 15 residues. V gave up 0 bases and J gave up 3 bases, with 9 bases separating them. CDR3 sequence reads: CASSQDEGYYNEQFF. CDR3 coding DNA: TGTGCCAGCAGCCAAGATGAGGGGTACTACAATGAGCAGTTCTTC.

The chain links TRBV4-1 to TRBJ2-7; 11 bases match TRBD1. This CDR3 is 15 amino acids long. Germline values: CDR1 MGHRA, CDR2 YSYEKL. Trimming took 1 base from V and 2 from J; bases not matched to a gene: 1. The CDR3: CASSQGTGGTYEQYF. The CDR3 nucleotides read TGCGCCAGCAGCCAAGGGACAGGGGGCACCTACGAGCAGTACTTC.

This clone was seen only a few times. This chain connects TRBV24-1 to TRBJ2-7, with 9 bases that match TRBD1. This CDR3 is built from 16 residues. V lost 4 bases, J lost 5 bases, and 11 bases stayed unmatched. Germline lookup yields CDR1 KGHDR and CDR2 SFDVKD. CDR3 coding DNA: TGTGCCACCAGTGAGGCCGGGACAGGGCTGATCCACGAGCAGTACTTC. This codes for CATSEAGTGLIHEQYF.

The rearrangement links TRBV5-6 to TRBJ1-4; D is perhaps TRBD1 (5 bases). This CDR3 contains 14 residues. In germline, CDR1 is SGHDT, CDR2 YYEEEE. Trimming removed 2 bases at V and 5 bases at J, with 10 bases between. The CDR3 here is CASSFGGMNEKLFF. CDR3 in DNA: TGTGCCAGCAGCTTCGGGGGTATGAATGAAAAACTGTTTTTT.

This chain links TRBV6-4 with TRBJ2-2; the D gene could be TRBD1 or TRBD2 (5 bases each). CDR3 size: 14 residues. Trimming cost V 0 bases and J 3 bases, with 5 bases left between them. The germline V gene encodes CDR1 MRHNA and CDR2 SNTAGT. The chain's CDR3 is CASSDSGDTGELFF. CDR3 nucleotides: TGTGCCAGCAGTGACTCGGGGGACACCGGGGAGCTGTTTTTT.